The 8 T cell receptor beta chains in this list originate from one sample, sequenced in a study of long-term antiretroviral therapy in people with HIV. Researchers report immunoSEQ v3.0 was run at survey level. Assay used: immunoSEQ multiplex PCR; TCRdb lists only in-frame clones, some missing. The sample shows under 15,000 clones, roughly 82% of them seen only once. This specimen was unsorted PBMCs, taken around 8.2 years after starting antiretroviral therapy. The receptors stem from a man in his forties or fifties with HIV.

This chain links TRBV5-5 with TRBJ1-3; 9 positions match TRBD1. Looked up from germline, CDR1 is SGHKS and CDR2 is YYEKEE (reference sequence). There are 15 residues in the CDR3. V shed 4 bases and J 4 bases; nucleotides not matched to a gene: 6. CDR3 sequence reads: CASSHPGQGGNTIYF. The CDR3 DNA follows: TGTGCCAGCAGCCACCCGGGACAGGGAGGAAACACCATATATTTT.

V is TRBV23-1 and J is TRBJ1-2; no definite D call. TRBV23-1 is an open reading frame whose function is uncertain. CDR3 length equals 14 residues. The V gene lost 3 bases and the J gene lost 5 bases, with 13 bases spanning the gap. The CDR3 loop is CASSQRALVYGYTF. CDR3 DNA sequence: TGCGCCAGCAGTCAGAGGGCCCTCGTATATGGCTACACCTTC.

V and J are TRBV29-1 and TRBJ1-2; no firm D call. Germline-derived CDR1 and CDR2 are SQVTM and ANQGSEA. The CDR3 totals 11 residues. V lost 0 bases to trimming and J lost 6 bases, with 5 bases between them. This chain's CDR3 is CSVEDGDGYTF. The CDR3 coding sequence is TGCAGCGTTGAAGACGGGGATGGCTACACCTTC.

The CDR3 sequence: CASSPYLGSAGANVLTF. The CDR3 bases are TGTGCCAGCAGCCCATACCTCGGGTCTGCCGGGGCCAACGTCCTGACTTTC. The chain recombines TRBV11-2 with TRBJ2-6, with no clear D. V lost 5 bases and J 4 bases, leaving 18 bases between the germline ends. CDR3 length: 17 residues. Germline-derived CDR1 and CDR2 are SGHAT and FQNNGV.

In DNA, the CDR3 is TGTGCCAGCAGTGACTCGAGTTTTTATGGCTACACCTTC. It codes for CASSDSSFYGYTF. The chain links TRBV2 to TRBJ1-2; no definite D call. The CDR3 is made up of 13 amino acids. Germline CDR1 and CDR2: SNHLY and FYNNEI. V was clipped by 3 bases and J by 5 bases, with 10 bases between them.

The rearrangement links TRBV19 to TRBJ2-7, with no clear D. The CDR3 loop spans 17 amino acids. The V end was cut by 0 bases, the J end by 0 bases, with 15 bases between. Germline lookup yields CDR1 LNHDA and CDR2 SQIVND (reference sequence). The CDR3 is CASSIDMAGTTSYEQYF. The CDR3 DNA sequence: TGTGCCAGTAGTATAGATATGGCAGGAACCACCTCCTACGAGCAGTACTTC.

The CDR3 DNA reads TGTGCCAGCAGCTTGGGTGGCTTTTCTGGAAACACCATATATTTT. Amino acid sequence: CASSLGGFSGNTIYF. The gene calls are TRBV5-5 and TRBJ1-3; D unclear. The CDR3 contains 15 residues. V lost 0 bases to trimming and J lost 1 base, with 8 bases between them. Germline CDR1 reads SGHKS; CDR2 reads YYEKEE (reference sequence). The entire variable domain, with the rest obtained from reference TRBV5-5 and TRBJ1-3, is as follows: DAGVTQSPTHLIKTRGQQVTLRCSPISGHKSVSWYQQVLGQGPQFIFQYYEKEERGRGNFPDRFSARQFPNYSSELNVNALLLGDSALYLCASSLGGFSGNTIYFGEGSWLTVV.

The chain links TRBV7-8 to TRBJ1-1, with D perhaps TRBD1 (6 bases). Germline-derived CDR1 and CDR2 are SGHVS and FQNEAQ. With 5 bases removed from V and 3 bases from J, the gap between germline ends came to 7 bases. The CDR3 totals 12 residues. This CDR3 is CASSGQYTEAFF. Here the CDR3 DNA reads TGTGCCAGCAGCGGACAGTACACTGAAGCTTTCTTT.